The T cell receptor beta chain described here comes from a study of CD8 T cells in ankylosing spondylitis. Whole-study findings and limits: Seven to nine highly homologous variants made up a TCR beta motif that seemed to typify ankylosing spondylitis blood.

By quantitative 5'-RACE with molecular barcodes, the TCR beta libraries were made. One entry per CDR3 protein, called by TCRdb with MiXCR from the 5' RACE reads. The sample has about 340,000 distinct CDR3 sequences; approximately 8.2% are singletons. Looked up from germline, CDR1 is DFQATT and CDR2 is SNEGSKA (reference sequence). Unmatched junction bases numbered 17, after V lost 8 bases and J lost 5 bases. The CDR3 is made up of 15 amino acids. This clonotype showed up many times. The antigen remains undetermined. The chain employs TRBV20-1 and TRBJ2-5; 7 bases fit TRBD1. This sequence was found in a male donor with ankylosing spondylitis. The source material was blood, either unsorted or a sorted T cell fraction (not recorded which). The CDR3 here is CSLLLLTGRSETQYF. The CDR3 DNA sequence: TGCAGTCTCCTCCTCTTGACAGGGCGCTCTGAGACCCAGTACTTC.